Shown below are 29 T cell receptor beta chains from a single sample sequenced in a study of molecular identifiers for immune sequencing clone quantification. TCRdb independently ran MiXCR on the PCR reads; one entry per CDR3 protein. The sample lists about 640,000 distinct CDR3 sequences, 15% to 20% occurring once. The sequenced material came from naive CD8+ T cells from blood, with Jurkat cell RNA spiked in. Subset: FACS-sorted CD8+CD4-CCR7+CD45RA+ naive T cells. These receptor sequences come from a human donor in good health. Some libraries in this study had Jurkat cell RNA spiked in.

In regard to this clonotype: Compared with germline, one end of the junction differs, possibly owing to a read error. The CDR3 spells CAWSYPPGGNERFF. DNA of the CDR3: TGTGCCTGGAGTTACCCCCCCGGAGGGAATGAGCGGTTCTTC. The V and J genes are TRBV30 and TRBJ2-1; D possibly corresponds to TRBD2 (6 bases). Germline assignment: CDR1 GTSNPN and CDR2 SVGIG (reference sequence). The CDR3 sequence is 14 residues long.

This clonotype was seen at least ten times. The chain joins TRBV28 to TRBJ1-5; 7 bases match TRBD1. V gave up 5 bases and J gave up 5 bases; unmatched junction bases: 9. CDR1 MDHEN and CDR2 SYDVKM come from the germline V gene. The CDR3 is 15 amino acids. The chain's CDR3 is CASSTPTGRDQPQHF. CDR3 coding DNA: TGTGCCAGCAGTACCCCGACAGGGAGAGATCAGCCCCAGCATTTT.

To note about this clonotype: The CDR3 ends on some other residue instead of the conserved phenylalanine or tryptophan, so this is likely a read error. This chain joins TRBV2 and TRBJ2-7; D is perhaps TRBD2 (6 bases). V was shortened by 6 bases and J by 3 bases, with 9 bases between the two germline ends. The CDR3 is 12 residues long. CDR1 and CDR2 (germline): SNHLY, FYNNEI. Here the CDR3 reads CASSPRGYEQYS. The DNA of the CDR3 is TGTGCCAGCAGCCCGCGGGGCTACGAGCAGTACTCC.

This clonotype was counted many times. The chain joins TRBV19 to TRBJ2-7, with a possible D match to TRBD1 (7 bases). V was shortened by 5 bases and J by 2 bases, with 16 bases between the two germline ends. Per the germline V gene, CDR1 is LNHDA and CDR2 is SQIVND (reference sequence). The CDR3 runs to 15 residues. CDR3 loop: CASSLGGGLTYEQYF. CDR3 nucleotide sequence: TGTGCCAGTAGTTTAGGAGGGGGCCTGACCTACGAGCAGTACTTC.

The V and J genes are TRBV5-5 and TRBJ1-2, with D possibly matching TRBD1 (5 bases). Germline V lookup: CDR1 SGHKS, CDR2 YYEKEE (reference sequence). This CDR3 contains 14 residues. V was clipped by 0 bases and J by 6 bases, with 12 bases between them. Here the CDR3 reads CASSLVGGFDGYTF. CDR3 sequence (DNA): TGTGCCAGCAGCTTGGTTGGGGGTTTCGATGGCTACACCTTC.

Ten or more counts support this clonotype. The chain combines TRBV7-2 with TRBJ2-2; D is ambiguous. The CDR3 length is 15 residues. The V and J ends lost 4 bases and 5 bases respectively, with 14 bases between them. Germline V gene sequence: CDR1 SGHTA, CDR2 FQGNSA. The CDR3 DNA sequence: TGTGCCAGCAGCTATACTGTCGGGCCTACCGGGGAGCTGTTTTTT. Its protein product is CASSYTVGPTGELFF.

The genes are TRBV3-1 and TRBJ2-7; no definite D call. The CDR3 has 17 amino acids. Germline CDR1 is LGHDT and CDR2 is YNNKEL (reference sequence). Trimming cost V 0 bases and J 0 bases, with 15 bases left between them. CDR3 amino acids: CASSQDFRAGSSYEQYF. The CDR3 nucleotides are TGTGCCAGCAGCCAAGATTTTAGGGCCGGTAGCTCCTACGAGCAGTACTTC.

This clonotype has more than one count but fewer than ten. The chain carries TRBV7-6 and TRBJ2-7; 7 nucleotides line up with TRBD1. V trimming: 5 bases; J trimming: 1 base; junction bases outside the gene matches: 5. The CDR3 consists of 14 residues. In germline, CDR1 is SGHVS, CDR2 FNYEAQ. The CDR3 DNA is TGTGCCAGCAGCAAAACAGGGGAGTCCTACGAGCAGTACTTC. Translation gives CASSKTGESYEQYF. The full variable domain, with the rest looked up from reference TRBV7-6 and TRBJ2-7, is GAGVSQSPRYKVTKRGQDVALRCDPISGHVSLYWYRQALGQGPEFLTYFNYEAQQDKSGLPNDRFSAERPEGSISTLTIQRTEQRDSAMYRCASSKTGESYEQYFGPGTRLTVT.

This clonotype was seen repeatedly, ten times or more. The V call is TRBV20-1, the J call TRBJ2-5, with 8 bases matching TRBD1. Losses at the gene ends were 6 bases for V and 5 bases for J; bases not matched to a gene: 11. The CDR3 covers 14 residues. CDR1 and CDR2 (germline): DFQATT, SNEGSKA (reference sequence). CDR3 protein: CSASVDRVMETQYF. CDR3 sequence (DNA): TGCAGTGCATCCGTGGACAGGGTTATGGAGACCCAGTACTTC.

This chain links TRBV7-8 with TRBJ2-1, with TRBD2 matching 10 bases. Germline V gene lookup returns CDR1 SGHVS and CDR2 FQNEAQ. The CDR3 covers 15 residues. V gave up 5 bases and J gave up 5 bases; unmatched junction bases: 6. This CDR3 is CASSIVAGGDNEQFF. CDR3 DNA sequence: TGTGCCAGCAGCATAGTAGCGGGGGGAGACAATGAGCAGTTCTTC.

Many counts were recorded for this clonotype. The chain links TRBV5-4 to TRBJ1-2; possibly TRBD1 for D (5 bases). V lost 0 bases to trimming and J lost 0 bases, with 12 bases between them. Looked up from germline, CDR1 is SGHNT and CDR2 is YYREEE (reference sequence). The CDR3 is made up of 16 amino acids. The CDR3 DNA sequence: TGTGCCAGCAGCTTGGACCTCTACAGGACTAACTATGGCTACACCTTC. Translated, it gives CASSLDLYRTNYGYTF.

Concerning this clonotype itself: A much larger clone differs from this one at a single base, so this may be a read error. The genes are TRBV5-1 and TRBJ1-4, with a tentative D call TRBD1 (5 bases). Germline loops: CDR1 SGHRS, CDR2 YFSETQ. V was shortened by 0 bases and J by 6 bases, with 15 bases between the two germline ends. This CDR3 has 16 residues. DNA of the CDR3: TGCGCCAGCAGCTTGGAGTGGGGACGCTCTGATGAAAAACTGTTTTTT. Residues: CASSLEWGRSDEKLFF.

This chain uses TRBV5-3 with TRBJ2-4; TRBD1 or TRBD2 may be the D gene (5 bases each). TRBV5-3 is reported as an ORF; its role is uncertain. V lost 0 bases and J 0 bases, leaving 19 bases between the germline ends. The CDR3 is made up of 19 amino acids. In DNA, the CDR3 is TGTGCCAGAAGCTTGGTAGGTGGGACGACCGGGGTAGCCAAAAACATTCAGTACTTC. Encoded protein: CARSLVGGTTGVAKNIQYF.

V usage is TRBV27 and J usage is TRBJ2-5, with 9 bases lining up with TRBD2. J lost 5 bases, V lost 5 bases, and 15 bases had no gene match. The CDR3 is 17 amino acids. Germline CDR1 reads MNHEY; CDR2 reads SMNVEV (reference sequence). In nucleotides, the CDR3 is TGTGCCAGCAGTCCTGGATCCTCTAGCGGGATGGGTGAGACCCAGTACTTC. Protein: CASSPGSSSGMGETQYF.

This clonotype was detected ten times or more. V gene TRBV5-6 combines with J gene TRBJ2-1; D gene ambiguous. Germline V lookup: CDR1 SGHDT, CDR2 YYEEEE. V dropped 3 bases and J dropped 3 bases, with 1 base sitting between them. The CDR3 is made up of 11 amino acids. The CDR3 region has the DNA TGTGCCAGCAGCTACTACAATGAGCAGTTCTTC. Translated: CASSYYNEQFF. Drawing the rest from reference TRBV5-6 and TRBJ2-1, the complete variable domain is DAGVTQSPTHLIKTRGQQVTLRCSPKSGHDTVSWYQQALGQGPQFIFQYYEEEERQRGNFPDRFSGHQFPNYSSELNVNALLLGDSALYLCASSYYNEQFFGPGTRLTVL.

There are many counts of this clonotype. The chain has TRBV2 and TRBJ2-5; D is uncertain. Looked up from germline, CDR1 is SNHLY and CDR2 is FYNNEI. V shed 8 bases and J shed 0 bases, with 19 bases lying between them. The CDR3 loop spans 16 amino acids. The CDR3 nucleotides read TGTGCCAGCCATCCCCAGCTTCTACCCAACCAAGAGACCCAGTACTTC. Encoded protein: CASHPQLLPNQETQYF.

In the case of this clonotype: Given a much more abundant clone one base away, this may be a read error. The rearrangement links TRBV19 to TRBJ2-5; D not certain. This CDR3 contains 15 residues. Germline CDR1 is LNHDA and CDR2 is SQIVND (reference sequence). The V end lost 5 bases, the J end lost 9 bases, and 22 bases lay between the germline ends. CDR3 residues: CASSPEWFPAEAQYF. As DNA, the CDR3 is TGTGCCAGTAGTCCCGAGTGGTTCCCGGCCGAGGCCCAGTACTTC.

This clonotype occurred a few times. The chain employs TRBV30 and TRBJ2-7, with D possibly matching TRBD1 (6 bases). The germline V gene encodes CDR1 GTSNPN and CDR2 SVGIG (reference sequence). V was cut by 0 bases and J by 1 base, with 13 bases left in between. The CDR3 spans 15 residues. The CDR3 region is CAWSVAAGASYEQYF. CDR3 coding DNA: TGTGCCTGGAGTGTAGCGGCAGGGGCTTCCTACGAGCAGTACTTC.

This clonotype was observed a handful of times. The CDR3: CASSQEGITDTQYF. Written as DNA, the CDR3 is TGCGCCAGCAGCCAAGAGGGGATCACAGATACGCAGTATTTT. V usage is TRBV4-1 and J usage is TRBJ2-3; D is unresolved. Germline values: CDR1 MGHRA, CDR2 YSYEKL. The CDR3 sequence is 14 residues long. V was pared by 0 bases and J by 2 bases, with 6 bases between.

This clonotype was observed a few times. V gene TRBV30 combines with J gene TRBJ1-1; D is unclear. The CDR3 has 12 residues. The germline CDR1 and CDR2 sequences are GTSNPN and SVGIG (reference sequence). V was cut by 0 bases and J by 8 bases, with 10 bases left in between. CDR3 sequence (DNA): TGTGCCTGGAGTGTAGCGGGCAAAGAAGCTTTCTTT. This gives the protein CAWSVAGKEAFF.

Turning to this clonotype: A much larger clone differs from this one at a single base, so this may be a read error. The V and J genes are TRBV6-1 and TRBJ2-7; 8 nucleotides line up with TRBD1. The CDR3 contains 13 residues. Germline V CDR1 and CDR2: MNHNS, SASEGT. J was trimmed by 4 bases and V by 8 bases; bases with no gene match: 7. The CDR3 spells CASADRGFYEQYF. The CDR3 DNA sequence: TGTGCCAGCGCAGACAGGGGATTTTACGAGCAGTACTTC.

This clonotype was picked up many times. V usage is TRBV6-5 and J usage is TRBJ1-1; 7 bases line up with TRBD1. Germline CDR1 is MNHEY and CDR2 is SVGAGI. This CDR3 comprises 13 residues. Trimming at V came to 4 bases and at J to 7 bases, leaving 6 bases not matched to a gene. CDR3 in amino acids: CASSLARDSEAFF. CDR3 DNA sequence: TGTGCCAGCAGTTTGGCACGGGACAGTGAAGCTTTCTTT.

This clonotype has ten or more counts. J is TRBJ2-5 and V is TRBV28, with D perhaps matching TRBD1 (6 bases). The CDR3 is made up of 15 amino acids. V was pared by 5 bases and J by 3 bases, with 16 bases between. In germline, CDR1 is MDHEN, CDR2 SYDVKM. The CDR3 is CASSPEDRFEETQYF. CDR3 nucleotides: TGTGCCAGCAGTCCCGAGGACAGATTCGAAGAGACCCAGTACTTC.

The table lists this clonotype with many counts. The V call is TRBV7-2, the J call TRBJ2-3; 12 bases are shared with TRBD2. V dropped 2 bases and J dropped 5; count of bases not matched to a gene: 11. Germline CDR1 and CDR2: SGHTA and FQGNSA. The CDR3 totals 18 residues. The CDR3 loop reads CASSLSLAGGPGIDTQYF. CDR3 bases: TGTGCCAGCAGCTTAAGTCTAGCGGGGGGGCCGGGGATAGATACGCAGTATTTT. The full variable domain, completed using reference TRBV7-2 and TRBJ2-3, is GAGVSQSPSNKVTEKGKDVELRCDPISGHTALYWYRQSLGQGLEFLIYFQGNSAPDKSGLPSDRFSAERTGGSVSTLTIQRTQQEDSAVYLCASSLSLAGGPGIDTQYFGPGTRLTVL.

This clonotype was recorded at least ten times. The chain uses TRBV6-2 or TRBV6-3 and TRBJ1-5, with 8 bases fitting TRBD1. Trimming cost V 2 bases and J 3 bases; bases outside gene matches: 18. Per germline, CDR1 MNHEY and CDR2 SVGEGT. The CDR3 spans 20 residues. The DNA for the CDR3 is TGTGCCAGCAGTTACACGATTACATCGGGACAGGCCTCCTACAATCAGCCCCAGCATTTT. It yields the protein CASSYTITSGQASYNQPQHF.

As regards this clonotype: This may be a read error, as it is one base from a much larger clone. The chain employs TRBV19 and TRBJ2-2, with D tentatively TRBD1 or TRBD2 (6 bases each). The V and J ends lost 7 bases and 3 bases respectively, with 15 bases between them. The CDR3 length is 15 residues. Germline V gene data show CDR1 as LNHDA and CDR2 as SQIVND (reference sequence). CDR3 in DNA: TGTGCCAGTAACAGTATTGGGGGGCACACCGGGGAGCTGTTTTTT. Protein sequence: CASNSIGGHTGELFF.

The V call is TRBV4-1, the J call TRBJ2-5; TRBD1 matches at 7 bases. Trimming at V came to 0 bases and at J to 5 bases, leaving 9 bases not matched to a gene. CDR3 size: 16 residues. From germline, CDR1 is MGHRA and CDR2 YSYEKL. The CDR3 DNA reads as TGCGCCAGCAGCCAAGAAGGGGGCGAGGGTGGGGAGACCCAGTACTTC. Translating it yields CASSQEGGEGGETQYF.

This clonotype was counted many times. This chain connects TRBV5-8 to TRBJ1-2, with TRBD1 identical over 9 bases. This CDR3 comprises 16 residues. The germline gives CDR1 SGHTS, CDR2 YDEGEE. Trimming removed 4 bases from V and 2 bases from J; junction bases left unmatched: 9. CDR3 residues: CASSHRPGTGNYGYTF. CDR3 nucleotide sequence: TGTGCCAGCAGCCATCGTCCCGGGACAGGGAACTATGGCTACACCTTC.

In the case of this clonotype: This may be a read error, as it is one base from a much larger clone. The V gene is TRBV25-1, the J gene TRBJ2-1; a possible D gene is TRBD2 (6 bases). The CDR3 consists of 11 residues. From germline, CDR1 is MGHDK and CDR2 SYGVNS. The DNA of the CDR3 is TGTGCCAGCAGGCGGGGAAATGAGCAGTCCTTC. Protein sequence: CASRRGNEQSF.